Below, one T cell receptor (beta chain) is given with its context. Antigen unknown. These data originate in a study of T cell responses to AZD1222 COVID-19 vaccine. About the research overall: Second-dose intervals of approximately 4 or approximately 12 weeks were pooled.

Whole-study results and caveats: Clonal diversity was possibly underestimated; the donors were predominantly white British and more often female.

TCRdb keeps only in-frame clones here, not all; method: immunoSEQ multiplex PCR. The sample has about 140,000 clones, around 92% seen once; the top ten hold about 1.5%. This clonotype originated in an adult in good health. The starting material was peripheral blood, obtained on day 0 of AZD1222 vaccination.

CDR3 in DNA: TGCGCCAGCAGCTTGGTCCGACAGGCCCGGGGCACTAATGAGCAGTTCTTC. Amino acid sequence: CASSLVRQARGTNEQFF. The J gene is TRBJ2-1, the V gene TRBV5-1; tentative D call: TRBD1 (6 bases). CDR3 length: 17 residues. The germline V gene has CDR1 SGHRS and CDR2 YFSETQ. Trimming pared 0 bases from V and 7 bases from J, leaving 20 bases between. The full variable domain, in which reference TRBV5-1 and TRBJ2-1 provide the parts outside the CDR3, is KAGVTQTPRYLIKTRGQQVTLSCSPISGHRSVSWYQQTPGQGLQFLFEYFSETQRNKGNFPGRFSGRQFSNSRSEMNVSTLELGDSALYLCASSLVRQARGTNEQFFGPGTRLTVL.